The T cell receptor beta chain under discussion was sequenced for a study of blood T cells in healthy people across ages. Study-level information: Per two T cells, about one barcoded beta molecule was captured through template switching.

With a J-beta primer mix and a sample-barcoded 5' primer, a second PCR ran roughly 6 to 11 cycles. Each cDNA molecule, via a template-switch adaptor with 12 random nucleotides, was tagged. TCRdb reanalysed the 5' RACE reads using MiXCR and keeps one entry per CDR3 protein. The sample holds approximately 580,000 distinct CDR3 sequences, more than 20% seen once. Trimming at V came to 3 bases and at J to 7 bases, leaving 12 bases not matched to a gene. The germline CDR1 and CDR2 sequences are SQVTM and ANQGSEA. The CDR3 runs 15 residues. The people who gave samples were healthy Caucasians from Russia, aged 6 to 90. Researchers collected 9 to 10 milliliters of peripheral blood from every single donor. Many counts were recorded for this clonotype. Another study also made use of these data, one on T cells of mothers and their children.

The clonotype comes from a boy younger than 18 in good health. The chain carries TRBV29-1 and TRBJ2-1; 7 positions match TRBD1. The specimen sequenced was blood. CDR3 sequence: CSVELGDRQQNEQFF. Written as DNA, the CDR3 is TGCAGCGTTGAGCTTGGGGACAGACAACAAAATGAGCAGTTCTTC.